This TCR beta chain was retrieved from a study of T cell responses to AZD1222 COVID-19 vaccine. Study-level points and caveats: Spike was spanned by vaccine-associated CD4 TCRs, with dominance at 160-218 and 743-854. Recipients of two AZD1222 doses showed rising Spike-specific TCR breadth and depth. Clonal diversity may have been underestimated, and the donors were mostly white British, with more females than males.

In regard to this clone: Its target is not known.

The germline V gene has CDR1 SGHNT and CDR2 YENEEA. With 0 bases removed from V and 0 bases from J, the gap between germline ends came to 6 bases. The CDR3 has 14 amino acids. The assay was immunoSEQ multiplex PCR, and TCRdb's table has in-frame clones only and misses some. The sample lists under 170,000 clones; around nine tenths were seen once. This clonotype was obtained from an adult who received the AZD1222 COVID-19 vaccine. This material consisted of peripheral blood, taken 28 days after the second AZD1222 dose. The chain carries TRBV11-3 and TRBJ2-7; D call uncertain. For the CDR3, the DNA is TGTGCCAGCAGCTTAGAGGGCCCCTCCTACGAGCAGTACTTC. Amino acids: CASSLEGPSYEQYF.